Described below is a single T cell receptor beta chain sequence and its context. Its specificity is unknown. The 5'RACE template-switching step produced TCR cDNA and added a universal primer site and UMIs. Using its own MiXCR run on the 5' RACE reads, TCRdb lists one record per CDR3 protein. Of about 580,000 distinct CDR3 sequences listed, 17% are singletons. The data are from a study of T cells after yellow fever vaccination. Overall study: Low-cell-number fractions were prepared with SMART-Seq v4 Ultra Low Input.

Study-level points and caveats: A large majority of primary-vaccination clones showed up again after the booster (around 95% CD4, around 88% CD8).

The CDR3 length is 16 residues. Per the germline V gene, CDR1 is MNHEY and CDR2 is SVGEGT. The V end lost 2 bases, the J end lost 6 bases, and 20 bases lay between the germline ends. This chain links TRBV6-2 or TRBV6-3 with TRBJ2-7; D may correspond to TRBD1 or TRBD2 (5 bases each). The origin of this receptor is a man younger than 35 who received the YFV17D yellow fever vaccine. This sample comprised PBMCs, obtained 4 to 6 days after the first yellow fever vaccination. CDR3 amino acids: CASSYPGASIGREQYF. As DNA, the CDR3 is TGTGCCAGCAGTTACCCCGGGGCTAGTATTGGTCGCGAGCAGTACTTC.